Detailed here is one TCR beta chain. Its matching antigen is unknown. Germline-derived CDR1 and CDR2 are KGHDR and SFDVKD. This CDR3 comprises 13 residues. V lost 6 bases and J 2 bases, leaving 8 bases between the germline ends. The sample originates from a study of T-cell memory formation after mild COVID-19. Turning to the study itself: Largely donor-specific TCR clusters were found. Study-level points and caveats: In second-wave clones peaking day 37, SARS-CoV-2 specificity remained unconfirmed.

MiXCR was run by TCRdb on the 5' RACE reads, yielding one entry per CDR3 protein. The sample has fewer than 500,000 distinct CDR3 sequences, about 23% seen once. The clonotype was recovered from an adult woman who had mild COVID-19 (a few samples of this study predate the infection). Cell type and time point are not known. The sample consisted of PBMCs or a T cell subset sorted from them (not recorded which). This chain uses TRBV24-1 with TRBJ2-3; no reliable D call. The CDR3 is CATSYGYTDTQYF. The CDR3 DNA follows: TGTGCCACCAGTTACGGTTACACAGATACGCAGTATTTT.